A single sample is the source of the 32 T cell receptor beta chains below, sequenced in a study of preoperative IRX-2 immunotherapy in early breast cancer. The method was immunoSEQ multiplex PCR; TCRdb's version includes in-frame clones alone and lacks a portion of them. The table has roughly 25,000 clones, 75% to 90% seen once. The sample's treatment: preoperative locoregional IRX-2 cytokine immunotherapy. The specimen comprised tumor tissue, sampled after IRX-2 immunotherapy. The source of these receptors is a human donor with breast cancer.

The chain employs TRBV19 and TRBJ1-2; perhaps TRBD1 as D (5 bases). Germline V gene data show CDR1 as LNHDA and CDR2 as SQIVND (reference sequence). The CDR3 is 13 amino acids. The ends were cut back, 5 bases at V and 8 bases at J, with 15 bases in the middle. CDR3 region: CASSPGLRTGYTF. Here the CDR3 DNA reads TGTGCCAGTAGTCCGGGACTCAGAACGGGCTACACCTTC.

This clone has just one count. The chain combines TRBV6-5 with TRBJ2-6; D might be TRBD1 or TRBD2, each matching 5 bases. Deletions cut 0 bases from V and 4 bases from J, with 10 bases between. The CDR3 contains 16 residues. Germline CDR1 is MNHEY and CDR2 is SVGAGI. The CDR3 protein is CASSYSQGEGANVLTF. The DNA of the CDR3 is TGTGCCAGCAGTTACTCTCAGGGAGAAGGGGCCAACGTCCTGACTTTC.

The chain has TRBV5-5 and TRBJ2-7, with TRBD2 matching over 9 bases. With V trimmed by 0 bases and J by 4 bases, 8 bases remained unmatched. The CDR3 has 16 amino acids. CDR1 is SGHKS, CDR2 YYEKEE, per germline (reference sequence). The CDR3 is CASSLAVAGGPYEQYF. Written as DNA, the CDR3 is TGTGCCAGCAGCTTGGCCGTCGCGGGAGGGCCATACGAGCAGTACTTC.

In DNA form, the CDR3 reads TGCGCCAGCAGCTTAGGTCAAGAGACCCAGTACTTC. As protein: CASSLGQETQYF. The rearrangement joins TRBV5-1 to TRBJ2-5; unclear D gene. Looked up from germline, CDR1 is SGHRS and CDR2 is YFSETQ. This CDR3 has 12 amino acids. Trimming took off 2 bases at V and 2 bases at J, with 4 bases between the two ends.

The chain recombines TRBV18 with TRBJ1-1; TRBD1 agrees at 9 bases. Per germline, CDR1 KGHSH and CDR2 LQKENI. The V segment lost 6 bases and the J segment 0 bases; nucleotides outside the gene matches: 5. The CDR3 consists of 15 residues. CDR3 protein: CASSKGTGMNTEAFF. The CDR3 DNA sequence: TGTGCCAGCTCGAAAGGGACAGGGATGAACACTGAAGCTTTCTTT.

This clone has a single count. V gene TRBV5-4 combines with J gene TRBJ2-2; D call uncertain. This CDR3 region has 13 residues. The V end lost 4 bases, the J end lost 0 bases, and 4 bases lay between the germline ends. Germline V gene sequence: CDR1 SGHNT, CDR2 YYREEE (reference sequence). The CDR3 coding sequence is TGTGCCAGCAGCGCCGCGAACACCGGGGAGCTGTTTTTT. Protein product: CASSAANTGELFF. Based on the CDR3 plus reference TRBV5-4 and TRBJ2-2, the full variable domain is ETGVTQSPTHLIKTRGQQVTLRCSSQSGHNTVSWYQQALGQGPQFIFQYYREEENGRGNFPPRFSGLQFPNYSSELNVNALELDDSALYLCASSAANTGELFFGEGSRLTVL.

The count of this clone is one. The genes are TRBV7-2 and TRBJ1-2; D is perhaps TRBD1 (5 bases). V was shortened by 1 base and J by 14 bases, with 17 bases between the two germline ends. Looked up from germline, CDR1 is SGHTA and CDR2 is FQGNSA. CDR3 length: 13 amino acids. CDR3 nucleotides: TGTGCCAGCAGCTTAGAGGACTGGGGGATCGTGACCTTC. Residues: CASSLEDWGIVTF.

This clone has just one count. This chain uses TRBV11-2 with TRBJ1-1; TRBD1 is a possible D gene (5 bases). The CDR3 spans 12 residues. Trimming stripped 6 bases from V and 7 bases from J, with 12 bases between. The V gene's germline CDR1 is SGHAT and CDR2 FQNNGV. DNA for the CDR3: TGTGCCAGCAGGGCGGGGGGGTTTGAAGCTTTCTTT. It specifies CASRAGGFEAFF.

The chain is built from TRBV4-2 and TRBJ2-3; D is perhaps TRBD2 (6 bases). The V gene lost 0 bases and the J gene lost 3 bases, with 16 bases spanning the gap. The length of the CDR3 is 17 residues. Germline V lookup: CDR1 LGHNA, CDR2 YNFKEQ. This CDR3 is CASSQDGTAGSTDTQYF. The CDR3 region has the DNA TGTGCCAGCAGCCAAGATGGGACGGCGGGAAGTACAGATACGCAGTATTTT.

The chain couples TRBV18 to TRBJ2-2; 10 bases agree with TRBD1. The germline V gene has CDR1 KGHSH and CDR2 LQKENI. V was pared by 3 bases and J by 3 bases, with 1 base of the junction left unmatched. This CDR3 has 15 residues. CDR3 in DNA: TGTGCCAGCTCACCGGGACAGGGGCACACCGGGGAGCTGTTTTTT. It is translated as CASSPGQGHTGELFF. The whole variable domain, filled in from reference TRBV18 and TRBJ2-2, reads NAGVMQNPRHLVRRRGQEARLRCSPMKGHSHVYWYRQLPEEGLKFMVYLQKENIIDESGMPKERFSAEFPKEGPSILRIQQVVRGDSAAYFCASSPGQGHTGELFFGEGSRLTVL.

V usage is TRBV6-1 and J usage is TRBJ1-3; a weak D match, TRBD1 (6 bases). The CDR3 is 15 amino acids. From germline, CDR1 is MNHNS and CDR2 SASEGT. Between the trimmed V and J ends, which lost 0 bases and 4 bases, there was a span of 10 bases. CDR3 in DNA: TGTGCCAGCAGTGAAGCGTGGGGGCAGGGAAACACCATATATTTT. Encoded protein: CASSEAWGQGNTIYF.

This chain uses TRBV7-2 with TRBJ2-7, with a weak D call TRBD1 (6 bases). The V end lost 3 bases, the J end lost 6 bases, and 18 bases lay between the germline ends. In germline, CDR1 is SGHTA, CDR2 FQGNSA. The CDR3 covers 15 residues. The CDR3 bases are TGTGCCAGCAGCTTGTCCCAGGGGCTTCCCTCCGAGCAGTACTTC. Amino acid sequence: CASSLSQGLPSEQYF.

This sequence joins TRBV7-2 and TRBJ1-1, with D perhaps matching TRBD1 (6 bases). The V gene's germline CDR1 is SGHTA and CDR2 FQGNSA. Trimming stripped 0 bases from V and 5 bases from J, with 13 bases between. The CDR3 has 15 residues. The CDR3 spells CASSLATGTGTEAFF. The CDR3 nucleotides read TGTGCCAGCAGCTTAGCCACAGGGACTGGGACTGAAGCTTTCTTT.

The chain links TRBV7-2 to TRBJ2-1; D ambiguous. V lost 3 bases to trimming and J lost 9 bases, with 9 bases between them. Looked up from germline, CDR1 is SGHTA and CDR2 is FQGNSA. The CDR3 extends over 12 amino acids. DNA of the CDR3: TGTGCCAGCAGCTTGGCGGCTAGTGAGCAGTTCTTC. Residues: CASSLAASEQFF.

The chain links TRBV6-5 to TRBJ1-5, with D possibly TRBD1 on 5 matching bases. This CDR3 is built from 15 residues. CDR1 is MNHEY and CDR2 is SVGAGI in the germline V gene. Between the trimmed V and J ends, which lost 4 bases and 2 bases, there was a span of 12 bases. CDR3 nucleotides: TGTGCCAGCAGTTCGCGGGACTCTCGCAATCAGCCCCAGCATTTT. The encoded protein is CASSSRDSRNQPQHF.

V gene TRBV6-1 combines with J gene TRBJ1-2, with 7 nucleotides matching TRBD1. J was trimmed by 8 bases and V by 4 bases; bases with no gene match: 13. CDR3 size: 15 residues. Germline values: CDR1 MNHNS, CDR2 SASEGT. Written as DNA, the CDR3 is TGTGCCAGCAGTGGGGGAGGGGGCGTAGTACGGGGCTACACCTTC. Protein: CASSGGGGVVRGYTF.

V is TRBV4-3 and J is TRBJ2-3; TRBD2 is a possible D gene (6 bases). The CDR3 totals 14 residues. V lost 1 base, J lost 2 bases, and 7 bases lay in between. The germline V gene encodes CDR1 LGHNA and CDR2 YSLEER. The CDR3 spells CASSQGGDTDTQYF. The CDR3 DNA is TGCGCCAGCAGCCAAGGGGGGGACACAGATACGCAGTATTTT.

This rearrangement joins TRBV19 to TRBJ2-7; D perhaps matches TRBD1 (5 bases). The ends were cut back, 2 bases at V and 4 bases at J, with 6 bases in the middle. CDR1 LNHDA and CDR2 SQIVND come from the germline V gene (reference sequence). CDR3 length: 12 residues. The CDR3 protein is CASSIQGYEQYF. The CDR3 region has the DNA TGTGCCAGTAGTATACAGGGATACGAGCAGTACTTC.

The CDR3 DNA reads TGTGCCATCATGGGGACAGGGGGGTCCTCCTACAATGAGCAGTTCTTC. This translates into CAIMGTGGSSYNEQFF. The V gene is TRBV10-3, the J gene TRBJ2-1; 11 positions agree with TRBD1. The germline V gene has CDR1 ENHRY and CDR2 SYGVKD. CDR3 length: 16 residues. Trimming removed 7 bases from V and 0 bases from J; junction bases left unmatched: 5.

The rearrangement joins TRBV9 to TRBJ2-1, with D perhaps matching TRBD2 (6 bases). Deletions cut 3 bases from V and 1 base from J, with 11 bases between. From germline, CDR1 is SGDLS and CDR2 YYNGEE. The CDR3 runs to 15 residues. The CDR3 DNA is TGTGCCAGCAGCGAATCGGGAGATTCCTACAATGAGCAGTTCTTC. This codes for CASSESGDSYNEQFF.

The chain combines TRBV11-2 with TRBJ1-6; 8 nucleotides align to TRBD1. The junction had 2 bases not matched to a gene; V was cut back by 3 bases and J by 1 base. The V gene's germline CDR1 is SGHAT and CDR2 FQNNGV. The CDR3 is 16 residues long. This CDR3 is CASSFTGGSYNSPLHF. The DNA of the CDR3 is TGTGCCAGCAGCTTTACAGGGGGTTCCTATAATTCACCCCTCCACTTT.

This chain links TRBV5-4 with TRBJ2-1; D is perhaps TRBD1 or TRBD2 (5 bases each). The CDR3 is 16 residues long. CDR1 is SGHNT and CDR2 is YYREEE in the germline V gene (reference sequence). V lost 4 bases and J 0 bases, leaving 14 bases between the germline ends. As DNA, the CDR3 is TGTGCCAGCAGCGTCGGGACGTCGAGCTCCTACAATGAGCAGTTCTTC. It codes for CASSVGTSSSYNEQFF.

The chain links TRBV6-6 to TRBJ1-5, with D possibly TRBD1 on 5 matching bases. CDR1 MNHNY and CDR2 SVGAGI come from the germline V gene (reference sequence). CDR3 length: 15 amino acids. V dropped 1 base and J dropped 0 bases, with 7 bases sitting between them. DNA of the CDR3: TGTGCCAGCAGTTACTTAGGGGATAGCAATCAGCCCCAGCATTTT. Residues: CASSYLGDSNQPQHF.

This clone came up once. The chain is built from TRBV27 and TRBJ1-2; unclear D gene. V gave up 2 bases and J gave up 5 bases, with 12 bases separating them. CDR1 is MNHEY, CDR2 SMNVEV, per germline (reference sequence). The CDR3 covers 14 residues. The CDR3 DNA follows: TGTGCCAGCAGTTTAAGGATGCCCCCTTATGGCTACACCTTC. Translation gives CASSLRMPPYGYTF.

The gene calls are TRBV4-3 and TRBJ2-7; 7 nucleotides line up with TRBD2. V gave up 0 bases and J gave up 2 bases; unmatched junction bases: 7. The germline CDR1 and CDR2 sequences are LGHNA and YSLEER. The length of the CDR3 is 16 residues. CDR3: CASSQDGRGSAYEQYF. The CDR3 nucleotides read TGCGCCAGCAGCCAAGATGGGAGGGGTTCGGCCTACGAGCAGTACTTC.

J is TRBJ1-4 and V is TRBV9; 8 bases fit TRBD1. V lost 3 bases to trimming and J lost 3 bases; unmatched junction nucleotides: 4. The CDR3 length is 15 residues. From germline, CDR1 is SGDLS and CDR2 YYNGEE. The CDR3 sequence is CASSGGQGPNEKLFF. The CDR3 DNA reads TGTGCCAGCAGCGGCGGACAGGGACCTAATGAAAAACTGTTTTTT.

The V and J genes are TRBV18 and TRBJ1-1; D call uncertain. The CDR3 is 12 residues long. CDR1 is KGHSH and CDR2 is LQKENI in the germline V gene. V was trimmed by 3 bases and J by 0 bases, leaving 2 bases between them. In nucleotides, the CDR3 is TGTGCCAGCTCACCCATGAACACTGAAGCTTTCTTT. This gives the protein CASSPMNTEAFF.

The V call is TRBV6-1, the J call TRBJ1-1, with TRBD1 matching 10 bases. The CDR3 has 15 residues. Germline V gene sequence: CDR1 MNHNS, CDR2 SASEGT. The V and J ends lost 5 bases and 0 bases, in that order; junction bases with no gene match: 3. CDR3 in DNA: TGTGCCAGCAGTCCCGGGACAGGGGTGAACACTGAAGCTTTCTTT. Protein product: CASSPGTGVNTEAFF.

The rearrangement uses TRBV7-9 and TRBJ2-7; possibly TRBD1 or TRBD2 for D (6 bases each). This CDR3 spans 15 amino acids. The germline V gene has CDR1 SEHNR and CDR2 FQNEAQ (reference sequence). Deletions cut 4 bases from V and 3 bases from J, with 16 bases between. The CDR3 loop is CASSSYREVVYEQYF. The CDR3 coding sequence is TGTGCCAGCAGCTCATACAGGGAGGTCGTCTACGAGCAGTACTTC. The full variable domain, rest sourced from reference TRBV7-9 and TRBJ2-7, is DTGVSQNPRHKITKRGQNVTFRCDPISEHNRLYWYRQTLGQGPEFLTYFQNEAQLEKSRLLSDRFSAERPKGSFSTLEIQRTEQGDSAMYLCASSSYREVVYEQYFGPGTRLTVT.

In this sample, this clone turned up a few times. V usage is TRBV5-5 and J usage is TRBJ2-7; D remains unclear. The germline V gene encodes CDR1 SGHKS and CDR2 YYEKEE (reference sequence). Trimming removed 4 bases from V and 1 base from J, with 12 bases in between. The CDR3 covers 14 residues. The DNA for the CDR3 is TGTGCCAGCAGCACGGTAGGACGTTCCTACGAGCAGTACTTC. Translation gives CASSTVGRSYEQYF.

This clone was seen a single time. The CDR3 sequence is CASTELRNYEQYF. The CDR3 nucleotides read TGTGCCAGCACTGAGTTGCGGAACTACGAGCAGTACTTC. This chain uses TRBV2 with TRBJ2-7, with no clear D. V dropped 7 bases and J dropped 3 bases, with 13 bases sitting between them. Germline V CDR1 and CDR2: SNHLY, FYNNEI. The CDR3 has 13 residues.

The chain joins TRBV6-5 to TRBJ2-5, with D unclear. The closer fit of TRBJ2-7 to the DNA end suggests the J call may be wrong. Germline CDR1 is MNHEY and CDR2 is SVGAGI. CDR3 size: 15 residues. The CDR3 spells CASRPPAGSSYEQYF. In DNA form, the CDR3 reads TGTGCCAGCAGACCCCCGGCCGGGTCCTCCTACGAGCAGTACTTC.